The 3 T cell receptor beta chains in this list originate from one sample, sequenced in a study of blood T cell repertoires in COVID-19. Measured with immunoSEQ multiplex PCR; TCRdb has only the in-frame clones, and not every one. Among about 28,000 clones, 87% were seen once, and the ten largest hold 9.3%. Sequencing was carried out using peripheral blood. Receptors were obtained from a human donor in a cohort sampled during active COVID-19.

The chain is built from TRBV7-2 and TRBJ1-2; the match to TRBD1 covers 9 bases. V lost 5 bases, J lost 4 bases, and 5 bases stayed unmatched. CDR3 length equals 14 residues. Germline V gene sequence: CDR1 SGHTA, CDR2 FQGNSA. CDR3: CASSRTGALYGYTF. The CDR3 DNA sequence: TGTGCCAGCAGCAGGACAGGGGCCCTCTATGGCTACACCTTC.

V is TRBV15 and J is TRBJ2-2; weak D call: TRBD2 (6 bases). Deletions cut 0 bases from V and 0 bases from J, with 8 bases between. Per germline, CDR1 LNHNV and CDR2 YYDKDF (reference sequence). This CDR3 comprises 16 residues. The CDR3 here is CATSRERGANTGELFF. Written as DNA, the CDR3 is TGTGCCACCAGCAGAGAACGCGGGGCGAACACCGGGGAGCTGTTTTTT.

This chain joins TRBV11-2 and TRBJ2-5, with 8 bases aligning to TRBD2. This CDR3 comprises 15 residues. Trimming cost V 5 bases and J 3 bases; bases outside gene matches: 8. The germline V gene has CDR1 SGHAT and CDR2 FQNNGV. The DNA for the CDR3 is TGTGCCAGCAGCCGATCCGGGACTAGAGAAGAGACCCAGTACTTC. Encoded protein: CASSRSGTREETQYF.